What follows are 2 T cell receptor beta chains derived from one specimen sequenced in a study of T-cell memory formation after mild COVID-19. TCRdb re-derived calls from the 5' RACE reads in MiXCR, one entry per CDR3 protein. The data hold 200,000 to 300,000 distinct CDR3 sequences, with approximately 15% observed a single time. The specimen sequenced was PBMCs or a T cell subset sorted from them (not recorded which). Receptors originate from a man between 18 and 35 years old who had mild COVID-19 (a few samples of this study predate the infection). Cell type and time point are not known.

This chain links TRBV19 with TRBJ1-6; 8 bases agree with TRBD1. This CDR3 has 14 amino acids. V shed 9 bases, J shed 9 bases, and the junction held 10 bases outside the gene matches. Germline-derived CDR1 and CDR2 are LNHDA and SQIVND (reference sequence). The CDR3 DNA reads TGTGCCAGCAATCCGGGACAGGTTATTTCACCCCTCCACTTT. It encodes CASNPGQVISPLHF.

The genes are TRBV24-1 and TRBJ2-6, with D tentatively TRBD2 (6 bases). The V end lost 5 bases, the J end lost 0 bases, and 13 bases lay between the germline ends. The germline gives CDR1 KGHDR, CDR2 SFDVKD. The CDR3 contains 17 residues. CDR3 in DNA: TGTGCCACCAGTGGAGGCGGGGACGACTCTGGGGCCAACGTCCTGACTTTC. Its translation: CATSGGGDDSGANVLTF.